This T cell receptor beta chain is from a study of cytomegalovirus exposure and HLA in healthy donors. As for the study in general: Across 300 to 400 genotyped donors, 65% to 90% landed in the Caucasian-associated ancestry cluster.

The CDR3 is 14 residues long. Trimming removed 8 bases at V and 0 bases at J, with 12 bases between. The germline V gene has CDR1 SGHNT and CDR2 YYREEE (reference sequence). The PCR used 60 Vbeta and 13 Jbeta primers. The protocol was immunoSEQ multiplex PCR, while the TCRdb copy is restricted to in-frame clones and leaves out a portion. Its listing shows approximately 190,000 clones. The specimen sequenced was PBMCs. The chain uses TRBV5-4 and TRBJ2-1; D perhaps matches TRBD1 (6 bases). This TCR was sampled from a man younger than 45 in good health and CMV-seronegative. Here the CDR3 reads CASVPDSSYNEQFF. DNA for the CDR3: TGTGCCAGTGTACCGGACAGCTCCTACAATGAGCAGTTCTTC.